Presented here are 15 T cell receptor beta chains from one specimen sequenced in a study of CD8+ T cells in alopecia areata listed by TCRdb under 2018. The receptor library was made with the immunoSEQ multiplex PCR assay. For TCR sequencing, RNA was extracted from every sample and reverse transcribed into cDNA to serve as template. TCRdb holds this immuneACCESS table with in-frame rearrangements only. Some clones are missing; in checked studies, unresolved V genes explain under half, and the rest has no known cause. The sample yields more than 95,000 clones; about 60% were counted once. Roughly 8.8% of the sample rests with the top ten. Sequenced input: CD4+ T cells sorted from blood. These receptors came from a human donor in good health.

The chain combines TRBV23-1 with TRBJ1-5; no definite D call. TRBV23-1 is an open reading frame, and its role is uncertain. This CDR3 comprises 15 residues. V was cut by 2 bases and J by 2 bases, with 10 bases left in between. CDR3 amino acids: CASSQTRIGNQPQHF. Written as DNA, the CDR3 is TGCGCCAGCAGTCAAACCAGAATAGGCAATCAGCCCCAGCATTTT.

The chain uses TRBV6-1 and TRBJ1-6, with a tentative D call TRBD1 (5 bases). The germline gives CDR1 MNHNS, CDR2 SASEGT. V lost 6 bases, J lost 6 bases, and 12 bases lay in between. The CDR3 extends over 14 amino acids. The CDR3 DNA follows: TGTGCCAGCAGGCCCGGGGGGGGTAATTCACCCCTCCACTTT. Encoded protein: CASRPGGGNSPLHF.

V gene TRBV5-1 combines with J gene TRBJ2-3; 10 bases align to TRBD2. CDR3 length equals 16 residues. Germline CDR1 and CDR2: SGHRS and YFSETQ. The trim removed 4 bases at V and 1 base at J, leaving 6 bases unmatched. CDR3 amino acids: CASSPPGTSGTDTQYF. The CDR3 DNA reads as TGCGCCAGCAGCCCCCCCGGGACTAGCGGCACAGATACGCAGTATTTT.

The DNA of the CDR3 is TGTGCCAGCAGTTTAAGCGGGGGGGCGGGCGAGCAGTACTTC. Protein product: CASSLSGGAGEQYF. The chain has TRBV27 and TRBJ2-7; 10 positions match TRBD2. Germline V gene data show CDR1 as MNHEY and CDR2 as SMNVEV (reference sequence). V gave up 2 bases and J gave up 6 bases; unmatched junction bases: 4. The CDR3 is made up of 14 amino acids.

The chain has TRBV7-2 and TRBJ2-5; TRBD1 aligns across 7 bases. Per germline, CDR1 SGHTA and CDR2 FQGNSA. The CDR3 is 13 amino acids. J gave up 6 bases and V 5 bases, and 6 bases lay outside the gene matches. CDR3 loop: CASSLGQQQTQYF. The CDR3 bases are TGTGCCAGCAGCCTGGGACAGCAGCAGACCCAGTACTTC.

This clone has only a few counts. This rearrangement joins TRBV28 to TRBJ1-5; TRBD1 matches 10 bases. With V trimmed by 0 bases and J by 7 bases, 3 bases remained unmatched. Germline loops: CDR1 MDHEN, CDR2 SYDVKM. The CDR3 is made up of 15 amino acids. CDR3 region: CASSLWGTGDQPQHF. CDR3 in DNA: TGTGCCAGCAGTTTATGGGGGACAGGGGACCAGCCCCAGCATTTT.

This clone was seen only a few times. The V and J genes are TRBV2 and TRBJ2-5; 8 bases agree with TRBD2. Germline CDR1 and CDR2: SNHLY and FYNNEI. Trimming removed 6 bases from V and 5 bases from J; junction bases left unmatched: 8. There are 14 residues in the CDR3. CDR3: CASSPGGPRETQYF. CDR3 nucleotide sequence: TGTGCCAGCAGCCCGGGGGGGCCGAGGGAGACCCAGTACTTC.

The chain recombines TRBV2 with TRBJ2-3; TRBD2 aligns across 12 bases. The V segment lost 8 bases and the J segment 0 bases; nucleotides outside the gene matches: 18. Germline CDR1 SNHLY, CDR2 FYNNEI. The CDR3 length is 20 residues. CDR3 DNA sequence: TGTGCCAGCGGCCTAGCGGGGGGGCTTTCCTACACCCACAGCACAGATACGCAGTATTTT. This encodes CASGLAGGLSYTHSTDTQYF.

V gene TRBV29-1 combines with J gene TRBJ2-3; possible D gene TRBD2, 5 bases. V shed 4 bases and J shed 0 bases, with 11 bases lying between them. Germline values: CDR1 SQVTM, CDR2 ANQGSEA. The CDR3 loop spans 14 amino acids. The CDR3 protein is CSVVRGFSTDTQYF. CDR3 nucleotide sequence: TGCAGCGTTGTGAGAGGGTTTAGCACAGATACGCAGTATTTT.

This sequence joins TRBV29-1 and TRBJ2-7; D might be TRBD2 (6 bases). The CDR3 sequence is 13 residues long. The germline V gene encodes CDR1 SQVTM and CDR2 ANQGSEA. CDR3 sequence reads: CRSRLGGFYEQYF. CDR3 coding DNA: TGCAGGTCGAGGCTAGGAGGGTTCTACGAGCAGTACTTC.

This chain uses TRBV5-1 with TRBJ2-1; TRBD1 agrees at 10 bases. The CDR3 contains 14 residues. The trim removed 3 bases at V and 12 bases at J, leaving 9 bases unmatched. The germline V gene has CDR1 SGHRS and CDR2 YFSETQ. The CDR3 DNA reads TGCGCCAGCAGCTCCGGGACAGGGGATGCGGGGCAGTTCTTC. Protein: CASSSGTGDAGQFF.

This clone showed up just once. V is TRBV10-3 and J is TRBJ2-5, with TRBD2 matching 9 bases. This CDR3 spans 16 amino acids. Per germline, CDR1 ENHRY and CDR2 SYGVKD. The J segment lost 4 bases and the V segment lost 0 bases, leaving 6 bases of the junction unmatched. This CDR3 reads CAISESRGGGGETQYF. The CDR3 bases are TGTGCCATCAGTGAGTCGCGGGGGGGCGGCGGAGAGACCCAGTACTTC.

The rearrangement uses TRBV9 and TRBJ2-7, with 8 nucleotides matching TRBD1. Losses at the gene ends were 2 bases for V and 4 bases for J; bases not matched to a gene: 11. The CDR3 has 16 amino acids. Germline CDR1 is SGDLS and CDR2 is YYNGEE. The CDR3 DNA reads TGTGCCAGCAGCGTCGGGACAGGAAGAATGGCTTACGAGCAGTACTTC. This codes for CASSVGTGRMAYEQYF.

The CDR3 here is CASSLGQGSGTDTQYF. CDR3 sequence (DNA): TGCGCCAGCAGCTTGGGACAGGGATCGGGCACAGATACGCAGTATTTT. The rearrangement joins TRBV5-1 to TRBJ2-3, with 7 bases fitting TRBD1. Germline trimming cut 0 bases from V and 1 base from J; bases unmatched to any gene: 5. The CDR3 is 16 residues long. Germline V gene lookup returns CDR1 SGHRS and CDR2 YFSETQ.

The DNA of the CDR3 is TGTGCCTGGGCGACGGGACAGGGATACGAGCAGTACTTC. Encoded protein: CAWATGQGYEQYF. The chain is built from TRBV30 and TRBJ2-7, with TRBD1 matching over 9 bases. V gave up 5 bases and J gave up 4 bases; unmatched junction bases: 6. The germline V gene has CDR1 GTSNPN and CDR2 SVGIG (reference sequence). CDR3 length: 13 residues.